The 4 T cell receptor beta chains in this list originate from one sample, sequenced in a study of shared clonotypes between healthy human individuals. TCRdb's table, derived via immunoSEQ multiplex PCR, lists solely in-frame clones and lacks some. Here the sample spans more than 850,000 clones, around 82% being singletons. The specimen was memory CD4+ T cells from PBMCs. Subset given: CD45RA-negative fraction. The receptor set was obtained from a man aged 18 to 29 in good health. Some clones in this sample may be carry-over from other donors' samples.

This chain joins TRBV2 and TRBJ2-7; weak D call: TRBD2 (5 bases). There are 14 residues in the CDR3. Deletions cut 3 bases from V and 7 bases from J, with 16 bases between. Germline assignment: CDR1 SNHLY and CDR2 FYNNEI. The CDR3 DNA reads TGTGCCAGCAGTGAGACAAATTACCGGGGTGAGCAGTACTTC. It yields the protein CASSETNYRGEQYF.

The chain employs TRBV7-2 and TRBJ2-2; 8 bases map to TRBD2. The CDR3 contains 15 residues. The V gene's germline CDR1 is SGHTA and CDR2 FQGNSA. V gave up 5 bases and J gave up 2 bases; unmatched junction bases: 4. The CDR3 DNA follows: TGTGCCAGCAGCCGTAGCGGGATCAACACCGGGGAGCTGTTTTTT. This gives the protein CASSRSGINTGELFF.

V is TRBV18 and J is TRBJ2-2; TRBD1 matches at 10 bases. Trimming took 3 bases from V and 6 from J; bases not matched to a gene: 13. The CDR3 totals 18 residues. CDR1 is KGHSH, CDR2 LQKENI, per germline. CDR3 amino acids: CASSPPRGTGAVAGELFF. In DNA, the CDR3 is TGTGCCAGCTCACCGCCCCGCGGGACAGGGGCGGTAGCCGGGGAGCTGTTTTTT.

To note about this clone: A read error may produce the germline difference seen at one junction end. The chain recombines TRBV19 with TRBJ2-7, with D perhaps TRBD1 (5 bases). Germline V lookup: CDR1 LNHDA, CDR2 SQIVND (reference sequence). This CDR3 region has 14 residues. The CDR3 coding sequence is TGTGCCAGTAGTCTAGACAGACGGCCCTACGAGCAGTACTTC. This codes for CASSLDRRPYEQYF.